This passage covers 18 T cell receptor beta chains from one sample sequenced in a study of cytotoxic CD8 clonotypes in ibrutinib-treated CLL. The repertoire was sequenced with immunoSEQ multiplex PCR; TCRdb's copy has only in-frame clones and lacks some. The top ten hold roughly 1.9% of the sample, which has over 100,000 clones, approximately 85% seen once. The specimen comprised PBMCs, sampled after 24 months of ibrutinib treatment. The receptors come from a human donor with chronic lymphocytic leukemia.

V is TRBV11-1 and J is TRBJ2-2, with D uncertain. This CDR3 comprises 16 residues. Trimming stripped 1 base from V and 1 base from J, with 10 bases between. Germline assignment: CDR1 SGHAT and CDR2 FQDESV (reference sequence). CDR3 residues: CASSLGGIVNTGELFF. The CDR3 DNA reads TGTGCCAGCAGCTTAGGGGGTATAGTGAACACCGGGGAGCTGTTTTTT.

The chain couples TRBV6-6 to TRBJ1-2, with D uncertain. Trimming stripped 0 bases from V and 5 bases from J, with 13 bases between. Germline assignment: CDR1 MNHNY and CDR2 SVGAGI (reference sequence). The CDR3 has 15 residues. The CDR3 DNA is TGTGCCAGCAGTTACTCAAGTGCAAGTTCGTATGGCTACACCTTC. Translating it yields CASSYSSASSYGYTF.

This sequence joins TRBV16 and TRBJ1-4; no clear D. V lost 0 bases to trimming and J lost 3 bases, with 8 bases between them. The germline V gene encodes CDR1 KGHSY and CDR2 FQNENV. The CDR3 runs 15 residues. This CDR3 is CASSQSGRANEKLFF. CDR3 in DNA: TGTGCCAGCAGCCAATCGGGCAGAGCTAATGAAAAACTGTTTTTT.

The rearrangement joins TRBV10-1 to TRBJ2-2, with D perhaps TRBD2 (6 bases). Trimming cost V 5 bases and J 4 bases, with 11 bases left between them. The CDR3 sequence is 14 residues long. Per germline, CDR1 WNHNN and CDR2 SYGVQD (reference sequence). The CDR3 bases are TGCGCCAGCAGTTTGACTAGTCCCACCGGGGAGCTGTTTTTT. This encodes CASSLTSPTGELFF.

The chain couples TRBV27 to TRBJ2-7; D uncertain. This CDR3 region has 13 residues. Germline V gene sequence: CDR1 MNHEY, CDR2 SMNVEV (reference sequence). V was shortened by 5 bases and J by 4 bases, with 12 bases between the two germline ends. The CDR3 bases are TGTGCCAGCAGTCCCCTACTTGGATACGAGCAGTACTTC. Translated: CASSPLLGYEQYF.

The chain has TRBV10-3 and TRBJ1-2, with D hard to call. Germline CDR1 and CDR2: ENHRY and SYGVKD. V shed 3 bases and J shed 0 bases, with 8 bases lying between them. The length of the CDR3 is 14 residues. The chain's CDR3 is CAISDKRTNYGYTF. CDR3 sequence (DNA): TGTGCCATCAGTGACAAGAGAACTAACTATGGCTACACCTTC.

The rearrangement uses TRBV27 and TRBJ2-7, with 9 bases fitting TRBD2. With V trimmed by 1 base and J by 3 bases, 4 bases remained unmatched. The CDR3 spans 15 residues. In germline, CDR1 is MNHEY, CDR2 SMNVEV (reference sequence). CDR3 nucleotides: TGTGCCAGCAGTTTATATCGAGCGGGAGGCTACGAGCAGTACTTC. This sequence encodes CASSLYRAGGYEQYF.

This chain links TRBV4-2 with TRBJ2-2, with 11 bases fitting TRBD2. V was pared by 4 bases and J by 4 bases, with 14 bases of the junction left unmatched. CDR3 length: 19 amino acids. Germline CDR1 reads LGHNA; CDR2 reads YNFKEQ. The CDR3 here is CASSRTDSGRALGTGELFF. DNA of the CDR3: TGTGCCAGCAGCCGAACAGATAGCGGGAGGGCCCTTGGCACCGGGGAGCTGTTTTTT.

This rearrangement joins TRBV6-1 to TRBJ1-1; no clear D gene. Per the germline V gene, CDR1 is MNHNS and CDR2 is SASEGT. V was trimmed by 6 bases and J by 4 bases, leaving 12 bases between them. This CDR3 has 13 amino acids. The CDR3 here is CASSRGGSTEAFF. For the CDR3, the DNA is TGTGCCAGCAGCCGCGGTGGATCCACTGAAGCTTTCTTT.

The chain has TRBV7-2 and TRBJ1-2; no clear D gene. This CDR3 is 12 amino acids long. V gave up 6 bases and J gave up 8 bases, with 13 bases separating them. Germline values: CDR1 SGHTA, CDR2 FQGNSA. CDR3 residues: CASSPGGWGYTF. DNA for the CDR3: TGTGCCAGCAGTCCTGGAGGGTGGGGCTACACCTTC.

The rearrangement uses TRBV4-2 and TRBJ1-1, with D uncertain. Trimming shortened V by 2 bases and J by 4 bases, and 11 bases separated the two germline ends. Germline lookup yields CDR1 LGHNA and CDR2 YNFKEQ. The CDR3 spans 14 residues. DNA for the CDR3: TGTGCCAGCAGCCAAAGCGGGAAGGTCACTGAAGCTTTCTTT. Protein product: CASSQSGKVTEAFF.

CDR3 sequence reads: CASSPPRTGQTYEQYF. The CDR3 nucleotides are TGTGCCAGCAGCCCCCCGCGGACAGGGCAGACCTACGAGCAGTACTTC. The V call is TRBV7-2, the J call TRBJ2-7, with TRBD1 matching over 8 bases. J gave up 2 bases and V 5 bases, and 11 bases lay outside the gene matches. CDR3 length equals 16 residues. Germline assignment: CDR1 SGHTA and CDR2 FQGNSA. The variable domain in full, with the rest retrieved from reference TRBV7-2 and TRBJ2-7, is GAGVSQSPSNKVTEKGKDVELRCDPISGHTALYWYRQSLGQGLEFLIYFQGNSAPDKSGLPSDRFSAERTGGSVSTLTIQRTQQEDSAVYLCASSPPRTGQTYEQYFGPGTRLTVT.

The chain couples TRBV7-3 to TRBJ2-1; possible D gene TRBD1, 5 bases. Trimming shortened V by 2 bases and J by 5 bases, and 7 bases separated the two germline ends. This CDR3 contains 13 residues. Germline CDR1 is SGHTA and CDR2 is FQGTGA. The CDR3 protein is CASSLSQDNEQFF. In DNA, the CDR3 is TGTGCCAGCAGCTTATCACAGGACAATGAGCAGTTCTTC.

The chain couples TRBV4-2 to TRBJ2-1, with 13 bases identical to TRBD2. Germline assignment: CDR1 LGHNA and CDR2 YNFKEQ. CDR3 length: 16 amino acids. Trimming removed 1 base from V and 9 bases from J; junction bases left unmatched: 6. In nucleotides, the CDR3 is TGTGCCAGCAGCCAAGTTACTAGCGGGGGGGCCCTTGAGCAGTTCTTC. It is translated as CASSQVTSGGALEQFF.

CDR3 coding DNA: TGTGCCAGCAGCCCAATCGAGCGGGGGGGCCAGCAGTTCTTC. Translation gives CASSPIERGGQQFF. This chain uses TRBV9 with TRBJ2-1; 10 bases map to TRBD2. The trim removed 4 bases at V and 11 bases at J, leaving 9 bases unmatched. CDR3 length: 14 residues. Germline CDR1 SGDLS, CDR2 YYNGEE.

This clone has more than one count but fewer than ten. The chain carries TRBV11-1 and TRBJ2-7; D ambiguous. V was cut by 6 bases and J by 10 bases, with 19 bases left in between. Looked up from germline, CDR1 is SGHAT and CDR2 is FQDESV (reference sequence). The CDR3 has 13 residues. This chain's CDR3 is CASRSFRTLQQYF. For the CDR3, the DNA is TGTGCCAGCAGGTCATTTCGGACCCTGCAACAGTACTTC.

The V call is TRBV2, the J call TRBJ1-3; 7 bases are a match to TRBD1. CDR1 is SNHLY and CDR2 is FYNNEI in the germline V gene. CDR3 length: 16 amino acids. V gave up 2 bases and J gave up 1 base; unmatched junction bases: 5. CDR3 DNA sequence: TGTGCCAGCAGTGAACAGGGGGGAAAGTCTGGAAACACCATATATTTT. It is translated as CASSEQGGKSGNTIYF.

The genes are TRBV11-2 and TRBJ2-2; D is undetermined. This CDR3 is built from 14 residues. Between the trimmed V and J ends, which lost 0 bases and 8 bases, there was a span of 10 bases. Germline V gene data show CDR1 as SGHAT and CDR2 as FQNNGV. CDR3 sequence: CASSLERQEGELFF. CDR3 nucleotides: TGTGCCAGCAGCTTAGAGAGGCAGGAAGGGGAGCTGTTTTTT.